A single sample is the source of the 19 T cell receptor beta chains below, sequenced in a study of early T cells in non-severe SARS-CoV-2 infection. TCRdb re-analysed the 5' RACE reads in MiXCR, keeping a single row per CDR3 protein. The sample consists of 35,000 to 40,000 distinct CDR3 sequences, almost 6% of them appearing once. The specimen was whole blood. Receptor source: an adult who was a healthcare worker with PCR-confirmed SARS-CoV-2 infection or an uninfected control (not recorded which).

This clonotype has at least ten counts. This CDR3 is CASSLGRGTEAFF. Written as DNA, the CDR3 is TGTGCCAGCAGCTTAGGACGGGGGACTGAAGCTTTCTTT. This chain links TRBV13 with TRBJ1-1; tentative D call: TRBD1 (5 bases). The ends were cut back, 0 bases at V and 5 bases at J, with 7 bases in the middle. The CDR3 spans 13 residues. Germline-derived CDR1 and CDR2 are PRHDT and FYEKMQ (reference sequence).

This clonotype was found a few times. V gene TRBV20-1 combines with J gene TRBJ2-1; TRBD2 matches at 8 bases. J lost 6 bases, V lost 2 bases, and 6 bases had no gene match. The CDR3 length is 14 residues. Germline lookup yields CDR1 DFQATT and CDR2 SNEGSKA (reference sequence). In nucleotides, the CDR3 is TGCAGTGCTAGAAGGCGGGAGGTGGGCAATGAGCAGTTCTTC. This encodes CSARRREVGNEQFF.

The sample holds a few counts of this clonotype. The J gene is TRBJ2-1, the V gene TRBV7-9; the D gene is possibly TRBD2 (6 bases). The CDR3 totals 11 residues. The V end was cut by 4 bases, the J end by 10 bases, with 8 bases between. Germline V gene data show CDR1 as SEHNR and CDR2 as FQNEAQ (reference sequence). CDR3 coding DNA: TGTGCCAGCAGCTCGGGGGTCGAGCAGTTCTTC. Amino acid sequence: CASSSGVEQFF.

This clonotype was recorded many times. This sequence joins TRBV7-9 and TRBJ2-1, with TRBD1 identical over 9 bases. Per the germline V gene, CDR1 is SEHNR and CDR2 is FQNEAQ (reference sequence). Germline trimming cut 8 bases from V and 10 bases from J; bases unmatched to any gene: 9. CDR3 length equals 13 residues. DNA of the CDR3: TGTGCCAGCGCCGGGACAGGGTCGGTAGAGCAGTTCTTC. As protein: CASAGTGSVEQFF.

This clonotype was seen at least ten times. The genes are TRBV5-1 and TRBJ1-2; D remains ambiguous. Germline CDR1 and CDR2: SGHRS and YFSETQ. The CDR3 runs to 14 residues. V was shortened by 0 bases and J by 0 bases, with 6 bases between the two germline ends. The CDR3: CASSLAGSNYGYTF. CDR3 sequence (DNA): TGCGCCAGCAGCTTGGCCGGTTCTAACTATGGCTACACCTTC. Full variable domain (missing parts from reference TRBV5-1 and TRBJ1-2): KAGVTQTPRYLIKTRGQQVTLSCSPISGHRSVSWYQQTPGQGLQFLFEYFSETQRNKGNFPGRFSGRQFSNSRSEMNVSTLELGDSALYLCASSLAGSNYGYTFGSGTRLTVV.

This clonotype showed up many times. The V call is TRBV5-6, the J call TRBJ2-5, with TRBD2 identical over 11 bases. Trimming removed 0 bases from V and 7 bases from J; junction bases left unmatched: 5. In germline, CDR1 is SGHDT, CDR2 YYEEEE. The CDR3 loop spans 15 amino acids. CDR3 residues: CASSLEGTSGGTQYF. The CDR3 coding sequence is TGTGCCAGCAGCTTGGAAGGGACTAGCGGTGGGACCCAGTACTTC.

This clonotype was seen repeatedly, ten times or more. The chain combines TRBV6-2 or TRBV6-3 with TRBJ2-5; 9 bases map to TRBD2. This CDR3 spans 16 amino acids. The germline CDR1 and CDR2 sequences are MNHEY and SVGEGT. The junction had 3 bases not matched to a gene; V was cut back by 0 bases and J by 1 base. The CDR3 loop reads CASSYSRGGGQETQYF. For the CDR3, the DNA is TGTGCCAGCAGTTACTCGCGCGGGGGGGGCCAAGAGACCCAGTACTTC.

This clonotype came up a few times. CDR3 residues: CASGSTGGTYEQYF. The CDR3 DNA is TGCGCCAGCGGCTCGACAGGGGGCACGTACGAGCAGTACTTC. V is TRBV5-1 and J is TRBJ2-7; 10 nucleotides agree with TRBD1. Germline CDR1 reads SGHRS; CDR2 reads YFSETQ. Trimming at V came to 7 bases and at J to 4 bases, leaving 8 bases not matched to a gene. This CDR3 is 14 amino acids long. Based on the CDR3 plus reference TRBV5-1 and TRBJ2-7, the full variable domain is KAGVTQTPRYLIKTRGQQVTLSCSPISGHRSVSWYQQTPGQGLQFLFEYFSETQRNKGNFPGRFSGRQFSNSRSEMNVSTLELGDSALYLCASGSTGGTYEQYFGPGTRLTVT.

Concerning this clonotype: At one end, the junction sequence differs from germline, possibly due to a read error. The chain carries TRBV12-3 or TRBV12-4 and TRBJ2-1; 11 bases line up with TRBD2. The CDR3 covers 16 residues. The CDR3 loop is CANSTLAGATYNEQFF. The CDR3 region has the DNA TGTGCCAACAGTACACTAGCGGGGGCAACCTACAATGAGCAGTTCTTC.

The V and J genes are TRBV29-1 and TRBJ2-7; possible D gene TRBD2, 6 bases. Germline V CDR1 and CDR2: SQVTM, ANQGSEA. The CDR3 is 14 amino acids. Trimming cost V 7 bases and J 3 bases, with 19 bases left between them. The DNA for the CDR3 is TGCAGCGCCGAGGCGGGCCAGGGAGGCTACGAGCAGTACTTC. The encoded protein is CSAEAGQGGYEQYF.

At least ten counts were recorded for this clonotype. This chain links TRBV5-1 with TRBJ2-3; 10 bases match TRBD2. Germline loops: CDR1 SGHRS, CDR2 YFSETQ. The J segment lost 2 bases and the V segment lost 3 bases, leaving 9 bases of the junction unmatched. This CDR3 spans 17 amino acids. The CDR3 DNA reads as TGCGCCAGCAGCTCTGATCCTAGCGGGAGAAACACAGATACGCAGTATTTT. As protein: CASSSDPSGRNTDTQYF.

The sample holds many counts of this clonotype. The V call is TRBV5-1, the J call TRBJ2-3, with 8 positions matching TRBD1. Per germline, CDR1 SGHRS and CDR2 YFSETQ. V trimming: 4 bases; J trimming: 0 bases; junction bases outside the gene matches: 4. The CDR3 loop spans 15 amino acids. As DNA, the CDR3 is TGCGCCAGCAGCCGGGGACAGGCTAGCACAGATACGCAGTATTTT. It translates to CASSRGQASTDTQYF.

This clonotype was seen repeatedly, ten times or more. The genes are TRBV9 and TRBJ2-1; tentative D call: TRBD2 (6 bases). The germline CDR1 and CDR2 sequences are SGDLS and YYNGEE. The V and J ends lost 0 bases and 10 bases respectively, with 11 bases between them. The CDR3 has 13 amino acids. The CDR3 coding sequence is TGTGCCAGCAGCGTAGTGGAGGGACGGGAGCAGTTCTTC. Residues: CASSVVEGREQFF.

At least ten counts were recorded for this clonotype. CDR3 residues: CASSRGPREGGYTF. The CDR3, as DNA: TGCGCCAGCAGCCGAGGGCCAAGGGAGGGAGGCTACACCTTC. The chain employs TRBV4-1 and TRBJ1-2; unclear D gene. Germline CDR1 is MGHRA and CDR2 is YSYEKL. The CDR3 is 14 amino acids. V was clipped by 4 bases and J by 8 bases, with 17 bases between them.

The table lists this clonotype with many counts. The CDR3 reads CASSLEAAAANTEAFF. As DNA, the CDR3 is TGTGCCAGCAGCTTAGAAGCCGCCGCAGCGAACACTGAAGCTTTCTTT. This chain connects TRBV7-2 to TRBJ1-1; D remains ambiguous. This CDR3 has 16 residues. From germline, CDR1 is SGHTA and CDR2 FQGNSA. Trimming took 1 base from V and 1 from J, leaving 13 bases between them.

This clonotype was seen at least ten times. Because the CDR3's place on the DNA is in doubt, the DNA is left out and the CDR3 is given as listed by TCRdb. The rearrangement uses TRBV20-1 and TRBJ2-2. Per the germline V gene, CDR1 is DFQATT and CDR2 is SNEGSKA (reference sequence). The CDR3 is 16 residues long, counting both termini. This chain's CDR3 is CSGPTLTEGTPGSCFF.

Details on this clonotype: This may be a read error: a much more frequent sequence differs by one nucleotide. The conserved final phenylalanine or tryptophan is absent from the CDR3, which likely points to a read error. The limits of the CDR3 on the DNA are not certain, so only TCRdb's listed CDR3 is given. The rearrangement links TRBV21-1 to TRBJ1-1; the table's D call, TRBD1, was not checked against the DNA. TRBV21-1 is described as a pseudogene. The CDR3 is 14 residues long, ends included. The CDR3 spells CASNFDRGNTEAFS.

There are many counts of this clonotype. This chain links TRBV12-3 or TRBV12-4 with TRBJ2-5; a weak D match, TRBD1 (6 bases). There are 14 residues in the CDR3. V shed 5 bases and J shed 5 bases, with 15 bases lying between them. The CDR3 is CASSQNRVRETQYF. The CDR3 DNA follows: TGTGCCAGCAGTCAAAACAGGGTTCGTGAGACCCAGTACTTC.

This clonotype occurred a few times. This chain joins TRBV5-6 and TRBJ2-1; 8 bases map to TRBD2. The CDR3 extends over 14 amino acids. Germline CDR1 SGHDT, CDR2 YYEEEE. The V and J ends lost 1 base and 8 bases, in that order; junction bases with no gene match: 5. CDR3 residues: CASSLPAGAHEQFF. DNA for the CDR3: TGTGCCAGCAGCTTGCCAGCGGGAGCTCATGAGCAGTTCTTC. Drawing the rest from reference TRBV5-6 and TRBJ2-1, the complete variable domain is DAGVTQSPTHLIKTRGQQVTLRCSPKSGHDTVSWYQQALGQGPQFIFQYYEEEERQRGNFPDRFSGHQFPNYSSELNVNALLLGDSALYLCASSLPAGAHEQFFGPGTRLTVL.